The present TCR beta chain was sequenced within a study of T cell responses to AZD1222 COVID-19 vaccine. Study results and limitations: None of the repertoires were sampled until the peak T cell response had passed. It should be noted that donors were predominantly white British and more often female, and clonal diversity was possibly underestimated. There were vaccine-associated CD4 TCRs across spike, dominant at 160-218 and 743-854. With two AZD1222 doses given, Spike-specific TCR breadth and depth both rose.

Germline CDR1 MNHEY, CDR2 SVGEGT. Between the trimmed V and J ends, which lost 2 bases and 6 bases, there was a span of 20 bases. The length of the CDR3 is 16 residues. The protocol was immunoSEQ multiplex PCR, while the TCRdb copy is restricted to in-frame clones and leaves out a portion. The profile shows 83,000 or so clones, roughly 90% of them singletons. This clone was seen only once. Its antigen is unidentified. This TCR derives from an adult in good health. Sequences were derived from peripheral blood, sampled on day 0 of MenACWY control vaccination. The rearrangement joins TRBV6-2 or TRBV6-3 to TRBJ2-7; possible D gene TRBD1, 5 bases. CDR3 sequence (DNA): TGTGCCAGCAGTTACCTTACAGGCAGCTTTATAGCCGAGCAGTACTTC. This codes for CASSYLTGSFIAEQYF.